Listed here are 20 T cell receptor beta chains from one sample, sequenced in a study of T-cell memory formation after mild COVID-19. Each CDR3 protein is one row after TCRdb ran MiXCR on the 5' RACE reads. This sample has 130,000 to 150,000 distinct CDR3 sequences, with under 7% found just once. The sequencing sample was made of PBMCs or a T cell subset sorted from them (not recorded which). Every receptor here comes from an adult woman who had mild COVID-19 (a few samples of this study predate the infection). Cell type and time point are not known.

This clonotype was observed at least ten times. V is TRBV6-6 and J is TRBJ1-2; maybe TRBD1 (5 bases). Germline V gives CDR1 MNHNY, CDR2 SVGAGI (reference sequence). V was shortened by 6 bases and J by 2 bases, with 19 bases between the two germline ends. This CDR3 spans 16 amino acids. The CDR3 protein is CASSPPPGRRNYGYTF. The CDR3 nucleotides are TGTGCCAGCAGCCCACCCCCGGGACGCCGGAACTATGGCTACACCTTC.

The J gene is TRBJ2-1, the V gene TRBV5-1, with D possibly matching TRBD1 (5 bases). V dropped 0 bases and J dropped 8 bases, with 18 bases sitting between them. Germline CDR1 reads SGHRS; CDR2 reads YFSETQ. The CDR3 runs 16 residues. CDR3 amino acids: CASSLDGAASADEQFF. In DNA form, the CDR3 reads TGCGCCAGCAGCTTGGATGGGGCCGCCTCGGCCGATGAGCAGTTCTTC. The entire variable domain, with the rest obtained from reference TRBV5-1 and TRBJ2-1, is as follows: KAGVTQTPRYLIKTRGQQVTLSCSPISGHRSVSWYQQTPGQGLQFLFEYFSETQRNKGNFPGRFSGRQFSNSRSEMNVSTLELGDSALYLCASSLDGAASADEQFFGPGTRLTVL.

The J gene is TRBJ2-5, the V gene TRBV10-3; D is unclear. The CDR3 is 14 residues long. Trimming took off 3 bases at V and 2 bases at J, with 10 bases between the two ends. Germline CDR1 is ENHRY and CDR2 is SYGVKD. The CDR3 here is CAISEHYLQETQYF. DNA for the CDR3: TGTGCCATCAGTGAACACTACCTACAAGAGACCCAGTACTTC.

This clonotype was picked up many times. The chain links TRBV12-3 or TRBV12-4 to TRBJ1-4, with a weak D call TRBD1 (5 bases). CDR3 size: 13 residues. The ends were cut back, 3 bases at V and 8 bases at J, with 10 bases in the middle. CDR3 in amino acids: CASSFRGREKLFF. The CDR3 DNA follows: TGTGCCAGCAGTTTTCGGGGGAGAGAAAAACTGTTTTTT.

There are a few counts of this clonotype. This chain links TRBV20-1 with TRBJ1-2; D is uncertain. Germline V lookup: CDR1 DFQATT, CDR2 SNEGSKA (reference sequence). The CDR3 is made up of 11 amino acids. CDR3 loop: CSGPVNYGYTF. CDR3 coding DNA: TGCAGCGGACCGGTTAACTATGGCTACACCTTC.

The V call is TRBV3-1, the J call TRBJ1-1; D gene ambiguous. V dropped 3 bases and J dropped 2 bases, with 19 bases sitting between them. Germline V gene lookup returns CDR1 LGHDT and CDR2 YNNKEL (reference sequence). This CDR3 spans 17 amino acids. The CDR3 is CASSHPSILISNTEAFF. The DNA for the CDR3 is TGTGCCAGCAGCCATCCCTCTATCCTTATATCAAACACTGAAGCTTTCTTT.

This clonotype appeared a few times. The chain has TRBV6-2 or TRBV6-3 and TRBJ1-2; perhaps TRBD1 as D (5 bases). V was shortened by 0 bases and J by 1 base, with 6 bases between the two germline ends. The germline gives CDR1 MNHEY, CDR2 SVGEGT. This CDR3 has 14 residues. The CDR3 spells CASSYSTDNYGYTF. Here the CDR3 DNA reads TGTGCCAGCAGTTACTCGACAGATAACTATGGCTACACCTTC.

This clonotype has just a few counts. The CDR3 DNA reads TGTGCCAGCAGCCCGGCCAAGGTAGCCAAAAACATTCAGTACTTC. This encodes CASSPAKVAKNIQYF. The chain has TRBV5-6 and TRBJ2-4; D unresolved. V was pared by 4 bases and J by 0 bases, with 11 bases between. In germline, CDR1 is SGHDT, CDR2 YYEEEE. This CDR3 contains 15 residues.

This clonotype has a count of ten or more. The chain joins TRBV20-1 to TRBJ2-2, with D possibly being TRBD2 (6 bases). The germline gives CDR1 DFQATT, CDR2 SNEGSKA (reference sequence). V lost 2 bases, J lost 4 bases, and 17 bases lay in between. The CDR3 is 16 amino acids. CDR3 in amino acids: CSARSLAGRGTGELFF. CDR3 nucleotide sequence: TGCAGTGCTAGATCCCTTGCGGGGCGGGGCACCGGGGAGCTGTTTTTT.

In its sample, this clonotype was seen a few times. The rearrangement links TRBV5-1 to TRBJ2-7; D uncertain. This CDR3 spans 13 amino acids. The V and J ends lost 1 base and 2 bases respectively, with 7 bases between them. Germline CDR1 reads SGHRS; CDR2 reads YFSETQ. CDR3 sequence: CASSLQDAYEQYF. In DNA form, the CDR3 reads TGCGCCAGCAGCTTGCAGGACGCCTACGAGCAGTACTTC.

This clonotype came up many times. The chain carries TRBV5-8 and TRBJ1-2; 10 bases fit TRBD1. From germline, CDR1 is SGHTS and CDR2 YDEGEE. CDR3 length equals 14 residues. V lost 0 bases, J lost 4 bases, and 0 bases stayed unmatched. Written as DNA, the CDR3 is TGTGCCAGCAGCTTGGGGGACAGGGGCTATGGCTACACCTTC. Protein: CASSLGDRGYGYTF. Complete variable domain (other parts from reference TRBV5-8 and TRBJ1-2): EAGVTQSPTHLIKTRGQQATLRCSPISGHTSVYWYQQALGLGLQFLLWYDEGEERNRGNFPPRFSGRQFPNYSSELNVNALELEDSALYLCASSLGDRGYGYTFGSGTRLTVV.

This clonotype was observed many times. The chain uses TRBV7-9 and TRBJ2-3; 9 nucleotides align to TRBD2. The CDR3 has 16 amino acids. Per the germline V gene, CDR1 is SEHNR and CDR2 is FQNEAQ (reference sequence). V lost 0 bases, J lost 3 bases, and 4 bases stayed unmatched. The CDR3 DNA follows: TGTGCCAGCAGCTTAGCGGGTAGCGGGAGTACAGATACGCAGTATTTT. This translates into CASSLAGSGSTDTQYF.

In this sample, this clonotype turned up a few times. The CDR3 here is CASSQDAGFGEETQYF. In DNA, the CDR3 is TGTGCCAGCAGCCAAGACGCGGGGTTTGGGGAAGAGACCCAGTACTTC. The chain is built from TRBV4-2 and TRBJ2-5; D might be TRBD2 (6 bases). CDR3 length equals 16 residues. V lost 0 bases and J lost 3, with 14 bases in between. Germline V gene sequence: CDR1 LGHNA, CDR2 YNFKEQ.

This clonotype was recorded a few times. The chain uses TRBV2 and TRBJ1-1; TRBD1 matches 7 bases. In germline, CDR1 is SNHLY, CDR2 FYNNEI. The V gene end was trimmed by 5 bases and the J gene end by 2 bases; junction bases not matched to a gene: 5. This CDR3 region has 14 residues. CDR3 region: CASSHDRVNTEAFF. As DNA, the CDR3 is TGTGCCAGCAGTCATGACAGGGTAAACACTGAAGCTTTCTTT. Combining the CDR3 with reference TRBV2 and TRBJ1-1 gives the whole variable domain EPEVTQTPSHQVTQMGQEVILRCVPISNHLYFYWYRQILGQKVEFLVSFYNNEISEKSEIFDDQFSVERPDGSNFTLKIRSTKLEDSAMYFCASSHDRVNTEAFFGQGTRLTVV.

This clonotype came up many times. The chain has TRBV29-1 and TRBJ1-5, with TRBD1 as a possible D gene (5 bases). The V end was cut by 0 bases, the J end by 6 bases, with 12 bases between. This CDR3 contains 14 residues. CDR1 and CDR2 (germline): SQVTM, ANQGSEA. CDR3 nucleotides: TGCAGCGTTGAAGATGGGTCGGGGGGTCAGCCCCAGCATTTT. Its protein is CSVEDGSGGQPQHF.

V usage is TRBV20-1 and J usage is TRBJ2-7; TRBD2 agrees at 8 bases. Per germline, CDR1 DFQATT and CDR2 SNEGSKA (reference sequence). CDR3 length: 14 residues. V gave up 2 bases and J gave up 3 bases; unmatched junction bases: 6. In DNA form, the CDR3 reads TGCAGTGCTAGAACCACTAGCGGAATCTACGAGCAGTACTTC. Amino acid sequence: CSARTTSGIYEQYF.

This clonotype was seen repeatedly, ten times or more. The rearrangement uses TRBV20-1 and TRBJ2-6; possibly TRBD1 for D (6 bases). V was cut by 1 base and J by 1 base, with 11 bases left in between. Germline V gene lookup returns CDR1 DFQATT and CDR2 SNEGSKA (reference sequence). There are 16 residues in the CDR3. CDR3 protein: CSARGYGQSGANVLTF. CDR3 nucleotide sequence: TGCAGTGCTAGAGGTTATGGACAGTCTGGGGCCAACGTCCTGACTTTC.

The table lists this clonotype with a few counts. The rearrangement joins TRBV5-1 to TRBJ2-2; D is undetermined. Germline CDR1 is SGHRS and CDR2 is YFSETQ. CDR3 size: 14 residues. Deletions cut 6 bases from V and 2 bases from J, with 11 bases between. CDR3 region: CASTLGDNTGELFF. The CDR3 nucleotides are TGCGCCAGCACTCTAGGAGATAACACCGGGGAGCTGTTTTTT.

This clonotype was counted between two and nine times. The chain recombines TRBV19 with TRBJ2-7; a weak D match, TRBD1 (6 bases). Trimming took 7 bases from V and 6 from J, leaving 13 bases between them. This CDR3 has 12 amino acids. CDR1 and CDR2 from the germline V gene are LNHDA and SQIVND (reference sequence). CDR3 in amino acids: CASKPRQAEQYF. The CDR3 region has the DNA TGTGCCAGTAAACCCCGACAGGCCGAGCAGTACTTC.

The V call is TRBV20-1, the J call TRBJ2-7; the match to TRBD1 covers 8 bases. This CDR3 spans 14 amino acids. V dropped 6 bases and J dropped 0; count of bases not matched to a gene: 7. Germline V gene sequence: CDR1 DFQATT, CDR2 SNEGSKA (reference sequence). The CDR3 bases are TGCAGTGCCCCTGGGACAGGAGGCTCCTACGAGCAGTACTTC. Amino acids: CSAPGTGGSYEQYF.